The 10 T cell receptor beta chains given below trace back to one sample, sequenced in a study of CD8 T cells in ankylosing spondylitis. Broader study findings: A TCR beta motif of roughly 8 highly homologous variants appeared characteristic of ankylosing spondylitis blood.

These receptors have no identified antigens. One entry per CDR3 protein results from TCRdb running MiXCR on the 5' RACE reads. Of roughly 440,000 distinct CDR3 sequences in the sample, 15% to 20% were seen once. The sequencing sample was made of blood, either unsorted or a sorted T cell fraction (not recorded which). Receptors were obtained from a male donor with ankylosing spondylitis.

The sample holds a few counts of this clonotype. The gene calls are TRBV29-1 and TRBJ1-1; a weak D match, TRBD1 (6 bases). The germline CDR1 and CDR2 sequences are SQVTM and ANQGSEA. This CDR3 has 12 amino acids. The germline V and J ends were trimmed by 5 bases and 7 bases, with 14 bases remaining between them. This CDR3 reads CSVHRAEGEAFF. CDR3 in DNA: TGCAGCGTTCACAGGGCTGAGGGTGAAGCTTTCTTT.

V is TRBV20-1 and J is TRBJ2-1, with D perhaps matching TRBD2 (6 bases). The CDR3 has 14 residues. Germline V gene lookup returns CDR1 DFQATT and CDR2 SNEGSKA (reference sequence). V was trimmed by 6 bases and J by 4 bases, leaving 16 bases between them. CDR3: CSALGTWVYNEQFF. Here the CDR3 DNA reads TGCAGTGCCCTCGGGACTTGGGTATACAATGAGCAGTTCTTC.

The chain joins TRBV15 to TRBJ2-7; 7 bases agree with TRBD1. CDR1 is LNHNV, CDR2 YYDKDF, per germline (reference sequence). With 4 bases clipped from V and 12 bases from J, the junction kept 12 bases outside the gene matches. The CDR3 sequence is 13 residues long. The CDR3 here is CATSTRQGPWVYF. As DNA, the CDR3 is TGTGCCACCAGCACTCGACAGGGCCCTTGGGTGTACTTC.

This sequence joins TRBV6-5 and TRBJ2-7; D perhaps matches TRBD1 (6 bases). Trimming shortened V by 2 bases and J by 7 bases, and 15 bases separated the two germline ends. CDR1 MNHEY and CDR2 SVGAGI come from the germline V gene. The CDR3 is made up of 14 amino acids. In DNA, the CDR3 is TGTGCCAGCAGTTACCGGGACAACTCGGGAGAGCAGTACTTC. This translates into CASSYRDNSGEQYF.

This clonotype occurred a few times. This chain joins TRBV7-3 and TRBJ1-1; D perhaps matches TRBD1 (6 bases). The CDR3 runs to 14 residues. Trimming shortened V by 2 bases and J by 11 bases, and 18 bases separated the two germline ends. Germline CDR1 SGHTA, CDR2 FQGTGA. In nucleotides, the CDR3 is TGTGCCAGCAGCTTATCCGGCAACAGGGATTCGGCTTTCTTT. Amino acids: CASSLSGNRDSAFF.

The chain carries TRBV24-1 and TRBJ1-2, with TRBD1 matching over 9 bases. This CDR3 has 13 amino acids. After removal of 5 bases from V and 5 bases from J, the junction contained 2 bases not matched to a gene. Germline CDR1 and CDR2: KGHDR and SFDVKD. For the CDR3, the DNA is TGTGCCACCAGTGCTGGGACAGGGTATGGCTACACCTTC. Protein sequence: CATSAGTGYGYTF.

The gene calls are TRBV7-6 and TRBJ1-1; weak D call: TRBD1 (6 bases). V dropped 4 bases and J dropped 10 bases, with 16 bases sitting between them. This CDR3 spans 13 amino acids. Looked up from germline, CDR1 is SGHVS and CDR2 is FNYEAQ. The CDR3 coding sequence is TGTGCCAGCAGCTCGGAACCCCGAGGGGGAGCTTTCTTT. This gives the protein CASSSEPRGGAFF.

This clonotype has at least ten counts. The chain's CDR3 is CASSFGQSNQPQHF. CDR3 in DNA: TGTGCCAGCAGTTTCGGGCAGAGCAATCAGCCCCAGCATTTT. The V and J genes are TRBV12-3 or TRBV12-4 and TRBJ1-5, with D unresolved. Trimming removed 3 bases at V and 1 base at J, with 7 bases between. The CDR3 is 14 residues long.

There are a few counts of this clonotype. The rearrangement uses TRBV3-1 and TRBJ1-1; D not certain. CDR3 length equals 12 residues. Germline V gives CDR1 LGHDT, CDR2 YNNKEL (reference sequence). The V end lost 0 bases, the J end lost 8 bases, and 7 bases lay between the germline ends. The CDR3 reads CASSQDMQEAFF. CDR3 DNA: TGTGCCAGCAGCCAAGATATGCAGGAAGCTTTCTTT.

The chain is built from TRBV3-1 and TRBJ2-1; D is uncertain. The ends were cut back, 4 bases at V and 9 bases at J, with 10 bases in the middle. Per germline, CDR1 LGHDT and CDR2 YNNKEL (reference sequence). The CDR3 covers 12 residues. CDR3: CASSLSVGEQFF. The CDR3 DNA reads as TGTGCCAGCAGCCTTTCAGTTGGTGAGCAGTTCTTC.